The clone carrying this T cell receptor beta chain has at least ten counts. The sequenced template was RNA, covering the TCR beta CDR3 region. HTBI primers primed a first-round RT-PCR, and a second-round multiplex PCR followed. Each CDR3 protein is one row after TCRdb ran MiXCR on the multiplex PCR reads. In the table there are 350,000 to 400,000 distinct CDR3 sequences, 15% to 20% of which are singletons. These data are taken from a study of Graves' ophthalmopathy and Graves' hyperthyroidism. In germline, CDR1 is SGHAT, CDR2 FQNNGV. Trimming cost V 3 bases and J 0 bases, with 12 bases left between them. This CDR3 comprises 16 residues.

The specimen sequenced was peripheral blood. The rearrangement joins TRBV11-2 to TRBJ1-5, with D maybe TRBD1 (5 bases). The receptor comes from a woman aged 18 to 35 with Graves' ophthalmopathy. The chain's CDR3 is CASSLMGRNSNQPQHF. CDR3 nucleotide sequence: TGTGCCAGCAGCTTGATGGGACGGAATAGCAATCAGCCCCAGCATTTT.